This T cell receptor beta chain stems from a study of identifying expanded T cells in peripheral blood. Healthy donors had no documented immune events, such as infections, while sampled. Study observations and caveats: About 1.2 clones differed between technical replicates, versus roughly 16 and 20 over time.

About this clone itself: The antigen is not known.

This table comes from immunoSEQ multiplex PCR, and its TCRdb copy is limited to in-frame clones, with some not included. The repertoire includes tens of thousands of clones, about 91% of them detected once, and 3% to 4% sits in the top ten. Trimming took 2 bases from V and 6 from J; bases not matched to a gene: 10. Germline loops: CDR1 WNHNN, CDR2 SYGVQD (reference sequence). The CDR3 covers 16 residues. The sequence was collected from a person between 18 and 75 years old in good health. This chain connects TRBV10-1 to TRBJ2-7, with 10 bases that match TRBD2. The sequenced sample was blood. The CDR3, as DNA: TGCGCCAGCAGTGAGAGGCTAGCGGGAGCGGGGTCCGAGCAGTACTTC. Its protein is CASSERLAGAGSEQYF.